The source of this T cell receptor (beta chain) is a study of cytomegalovirus exposure and HLA in healthy donors. The CDR3 sequence is 13 residues long. V lost 7 bases and J 5 bases, leaving 15 bases between the germline ends. From germline, CDR1 is SGHRS and CDR2 YFSETQ. The PCR ran on 60 Vbeta and 13 Jbeta primers. TCRdb's table, derived via immunoSEQ multiplex PCR, lists solely in-frame clones and lacks some. The sample yields 170,000 or so clones, 84% seen once. The TCR sequence derives from a man aged 50-60 years in good health and CMV-seropositive. Sequencing input: PBMCs. The chain uses TRBV5-1 and TRBJ2-5, with D maybe TRBD1 (6 bases). CDR3 residues: CASSRQVRETQYF. CDR3 coding DNA: TGCGCCAGCTCGAGACAGGTTCGGGAGACCCAGTACTTC. Filled out from reference TRBV5-1 and TRBJ2-5, the complete variable domain reads KAGVTQTPRYLIKTRGQQVTLSCSPISGHRSVSWYQQTPGQGLQFLFEYFSETQRNKGNFPGRFSGRQFSNSRSEMNVSTLELGDSALYLCASSRQVRETQYFGPGTRLLVL.